These 15 T cell receptor beta chains originate from one sample sequenced in a study of OX40 agonist ivuxolimab in advanced cancers. The library was generated by the immunoSEQ multiplex PCR assay. TCRdb holds this immuneACCESS table with in-frame rearrangements only. Some clones are missing; in checked studies, unresolved V genes explain under half, and the rest has no known cause. For this sample the table gives 40,000 to 45,000 clones, of which approximately 83% were detected only once. The ten largest clonotypes hold around 23% of the sample. The sample was CD4+ or CD8+ T cells sorted from blood, taken in a trial of the OX40 agonist ivuxolimab. The receptors shown here come from an adult with an advanced solid tumor such as melanoma, head and neck, liver or kidney cancer.

Relative to its sample, this clone is medium-sized. This CDR3 reads CASRPRGLASGNTIYF. DNA of the CDR3: TGTGCCAGCAGACCCAGGGGCCTGGCCTCTGGAAACACCATATATTTT. The chain employs TRBV2 and TRBJ1-3; D may be TRBD1 (6 bases). CDR1 and CDR2 from the germline V gene are SNHLY and FYNNEI. The CDR3 covers 16 residues. Trimming left V 6 bases short and J 0 bases short, with 15 bases between.

The rearrangement joins TRBV11-2 to TRBJ2-2; D possibly uses TRBD1 or TRBD2 (6 bases each). Germline CDR1 and CDR2: SGHAT and FQNNGV. This CDR3 comprises 14 residues. The V end lost 3 bases, the J end lost 7 bases, and 12 bases lay between the germline ends. In DNA form, the CDR3 reads TGTGCCAGCAGCTTGTCGGGGGCAATCGGGGAGCTGTTTTTT. It specifies CASSLSGAIGELFF.

This chain joins TRBV27 and TRBJ2-3; D gene ambiguous. Germline values: CDR1 MNHEY, CDR2 SMNVEV (reference sequence). Trimming cost V 2 bases and J 0 bases, with 12 bases left between them. This CDR3 has 16 residues. The CDR3 here is CASSLAETPSTDTQYF. The CDR3 DNA follows: TGTGCCAGCAGTTTAGCGGAGACTCCTAGCACAGATACGCAGTATTTT.

The genes are TRBV28 and TRBJ1-2, with D uncertain. The CDR3 is made up of 13 amino acids. CDR1 is MDHEN, CDR2 SYDVKM, per germline. Trimming removed 2 bases at V and 3 bases at J, with 7 bases between. CDR3 bases: TGTGCCAGCAGTTTACAGACCGACTATGGCTACACCTTC. Residues: CASSLQTDYGYTF.

This chain uses TRBV9 with TRBJ2-7; 10 nucleotides agree with TRBD2. With 2 bases clipped from V and 6 bases from J, the junction kept 5 bases outside the gene matches. This CDR3 is 14 amino acids long. Germline assignment: CDR1 SGDLS and CDR2 YYNGEE. In nucleotides, the CDR3 is TGTGCCAGCAGCGTTACGGGACTAGCGATCGAGCAGTACTTC. This sequence encodes CASSVTGLAIEQYF.

The count of this clone is one. This chain connects TRBV4-3 to TRBJ2-7; 8 nucleotides align to TRBD2. The CDR3 is 13 amino acids. CDR1 and CDR2 from the germline V gene are LGHNA and YSLEER. With V trimmed by 6 bases and J by 6 bases, 7 bases remained unmatched. The DNA for the CDR3 is TGCGCCAGCAGTCCCGGACTAGCTCTCGAGCAGTACTTC. Its translation: CASSPGLALEQYF.

The chain uses TRBV6-6 and TRBJ2-7; possibly TRBD1 or TRBD2 for D (7 bases each). V lost 5 bases and J lost 2, with 13 bases in between. This CDR3 has 14 residues. Germline CDR1 MNHNY, CDR2 SVGAGI (reference sequence). The DNA for the CDR3 is TGTGCCAGCAGTCTCAGGGGGGGCACCTACGAGCAGTACTTC. This codes for CASSLRGGTYEQYF.

The chain uses TRBV2 and TRBJ2-3; 9 bases are shared with TRBD2. The CDR3 covers 15 residues. Germline CDR1 is SNHLY and CDR2 is FYNNEI. J gave up 4 bases and V 6 bases, and 8 bases lay outside the gene matches. The CDR3 sequence is CASSPLAGSSDTQYF. In nucleotides, the CDR3 is TGTGCCAGCAGCCCACTAGCGGGTTCATCAGATACGCAGTATTTT.

In the case of this clone: Germline is not matched at one junction end, which may reflect a read error. V and J are TRBV28 and TRBJ2-7; 8 bases agree with TRBD2. This CDR3 region has 13 residues. Per the germline V gene, CDR1 is MDHEN and CDR2 is SYDVKM. The chain's CDR3 is CASTPGGAGGLDF. The CDR3 DNA sequence: TGTGCCAGCACCCCCGGGGGGGCAGGTGGCTTGGACTTC.

The CDR3 nucleotides read TGTGCCAGCGGTCGGAGGGGGCCCACAGATACGCAGTATTTT. Its protein is CASGRRGPTDTQYF. The rearrangement joins TRBV27 to TRBJ2-3; TRBD1 is a possible D gene (7 bases). Deletions cut 8 bases from V and 2 bases from J, with 14 bases between. The CDR3 is 14 amino acids. CDR1 and CDR2 from the germline V gene are MNHEY and SMNVEV (reference sequence).

The rearrangement joins TRBV5-6 to TRBJ1-5, with D perhaps TRBD1 (5 bases). CDR1 and CDR2 from the germline V gene are SGHDT and YYEEEE. The CDR3 consists of 14 residues. The germline V and J ends were trimmed by 1 base and 5 bases, with 10 bases remaining between them. The CDR3 loop reads CASSLWDPDQPQHF. The CDR3 region has the DNA TGTGCCAGCAGCTTGTGGGACCCGGATCAGCCCCAGCATTTT.

The chain joins TRBV7-2 to TRBJ2-2; no definite D call. The CDR3 contains 13 residues. Germline V CDR1 and CDR2: SGHTA, FQGNSA. Trimming shortened V by 6 bases and J by 3 bases, and 8 bases separated the two germline ends. DNA for the CDR3: TGTGCCAGCAGGCTCCTGGACACCGGGGAGCTGTTTTTT. Amino acids: CASRLLDTGELFF.

This chain joins TRBV7-3 and TRBJ1-3, with a weak D call TRBD1 (5 bases). Germline CDR1 reads SGHTA; CDR2 reads FQGTGA. The V and J ends lost 9 bases and 2 bases respectively, with 14 bases between them. The CDR3 runs 14 residues. DNA of the CDR3: TGTGCCAGACGCAGCAGGGAGACTGGAAACACCATATATTTT. It translates to CARRSRETGNTIYF.

This sequence joins TRBV28 and TRBJ2-3; D perhaps matches TRBD1 (5 bases). CDR1 is MDHEN and CDR2 is SYDVKM in the germline V gene. The germline V and J ends were trimmed by 5 bases and 2 bases, with 8 bases remaining between them. This CDR3 has 13 residues. In nucleotides, the CDR3 is TGTGCCAGCAGTCGACAGAACACAGATACGCAGTATTTT. It encodes CASSRQNTDTQYF.

The chain couples TRBV5-4 to TRBJ1-1; D uncertain. Germline V CDR1 and CDR2: SGHNT, YYREEE (reference sequence). CDR3 length: 13 amino acids. V was cut by 3 bases and J by 2 bases, with 8 bases left in between. CDR3 sequence reads: CASSYQPNTEAFF. The CDR3 nucleotides are TGTGCCAGCAGCTATCAGCCCAACACTGAAGCTTTCTTT.